The 3 T cell receptor beta chains below all came from one sample that was sequenced in a study of T cells in Graves' hyperthyroidism and ophthalmopathy. Regions amplified from RNA transcripts were the TCR beta CDR3 regions. The HTBI primer set was used in a first-round RT-PCR of the TCR CDR3. Each CDR3 protein gets one entry after TCRdb re-called the multiplex PCR reads with MiXCR. The sample records approximately 570,000 distinct CDR3 sequences, just under 20% being singletons. The sample comprised blood. Receptors were obtained from a man aged 35 to 55 with Graves' ophthalmopathy.

The chain employs TRBV3-1 and TRBJ2-7, with 9 bases identical to TRBD2. The CDR3 length is 15 residues. Germline V CDR1 and CDR2: LGHDT, YNNKEL (reference sequence). V shed 5 bases and J 7 bases; nucleotides not matched to a gene: 12. CDR3 region: CASSSILAGAGEQYF. The CDR3 nucleotides are TGTGCCAGCAGCTCAATTTTAGCGGGGGCGGGTGAGCAGTACTTC.

V usage is TRBV5-1 and J usage is TRBJ2-3; D ambiguous. This CDR3 spans 11 amino acids. Trimming shortened V by 4 bases and J by 8 bases, and 8 bases separated the two germline ends. Germline loops: CDR1 SGHRS, CDR2 YFSETQ. The CDR3 region is CASSPGSTQYF. DNA of the CDR3: TGCGCCAGCAGCCCCGGTTCTACGCAGTATTTT.

For the CDR3, the DNA is TGTGCCAGCAGTGTCGGGGGCTCTGGGGCCAACGTCCTGACTTTC. It encodes CASSVGGSGANVLTF. V is TRBV9 and J is TRBJ2-6; maybe TRBD2 (6 bases). With 5 bases removed from V and 0 bases from J, the gap between germline ends came to 9 bases. Germline values: CDR1 SGDLS, CDR2 YYNGEE. The CDR3 spans 15 residues. The whole variable domain, remainder taken from reference TRBV9 and TRBJ2-6, is DSGVTQTPKHLITATGQRVTLRCSPRSGDLSVYWYQQSLDQGLQFLIQYYNGEERAKGNILERFSAQQFPDLHSELNLSSLELGDSALYFCASSVGGSGANVLTFGAGSRLTVL.